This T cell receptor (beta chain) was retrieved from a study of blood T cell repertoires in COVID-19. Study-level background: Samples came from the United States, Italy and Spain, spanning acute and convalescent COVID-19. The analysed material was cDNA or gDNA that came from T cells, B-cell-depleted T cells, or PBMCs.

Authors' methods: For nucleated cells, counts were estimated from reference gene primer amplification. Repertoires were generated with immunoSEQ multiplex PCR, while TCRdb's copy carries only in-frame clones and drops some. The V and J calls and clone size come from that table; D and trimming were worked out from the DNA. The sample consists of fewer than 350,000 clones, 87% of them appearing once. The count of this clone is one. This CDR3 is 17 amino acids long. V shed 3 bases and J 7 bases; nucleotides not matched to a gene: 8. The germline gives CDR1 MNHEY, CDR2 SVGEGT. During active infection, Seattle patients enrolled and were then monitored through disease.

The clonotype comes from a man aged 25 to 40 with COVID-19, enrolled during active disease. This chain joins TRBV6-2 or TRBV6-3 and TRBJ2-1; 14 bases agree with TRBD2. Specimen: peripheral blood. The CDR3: CASSYSHRLAGGNEQFF. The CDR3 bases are TGTGCCAGCAGTTATTCCCATAGACTAGCGGGGGGGAATGAGCAGTTCTTC.